This TCR beta chain is drawn from a study of CD8+CD57+ T cells in acquired aplastic anemia. Study-wide background: Sorted CD4+ and CD8+ cells yielded DNA averaging around 3.2 ug.

Regarding the study as a whole: There were some 27 CD8+ CDR3 sequences that occurred in both patients and controls.

Genomic DNA served as template for TCR beta VDJ and CDR3 profiling. TCRdb reprocessed the reads via MiXCR and lists one record per CDR3 protein. The repertoire holds 50,000 to 65,000 distinct CDR3 sequences, with under 55% as singletons. This clonotype was detected ten times or more. Its antigen is undetermined. Per germline, CDR1 SGHRS and CDR2 YFSETQ. J was trimmed by 4 bases and V by 1 base; bases with no gene match: 9. This CDR3 contains 17 residues. The TCR was taken from a human donor in good health, serving as a control. The chain uses TRBV5-1 and TRBJ2-1, with 9 nucleotides matching TRBD2. Specimen: sorted CD4+, CD8+, or CD8+CD57+ T cells (not recorded which) from PBMCs. The CDR3 DNA sequence: TGCGCCAGCAGCTTGACCGGGACTAGCAGGACATACAATGAGCAGTTCTTC. Its translation is CASSLTGTSRTYNEQFF.